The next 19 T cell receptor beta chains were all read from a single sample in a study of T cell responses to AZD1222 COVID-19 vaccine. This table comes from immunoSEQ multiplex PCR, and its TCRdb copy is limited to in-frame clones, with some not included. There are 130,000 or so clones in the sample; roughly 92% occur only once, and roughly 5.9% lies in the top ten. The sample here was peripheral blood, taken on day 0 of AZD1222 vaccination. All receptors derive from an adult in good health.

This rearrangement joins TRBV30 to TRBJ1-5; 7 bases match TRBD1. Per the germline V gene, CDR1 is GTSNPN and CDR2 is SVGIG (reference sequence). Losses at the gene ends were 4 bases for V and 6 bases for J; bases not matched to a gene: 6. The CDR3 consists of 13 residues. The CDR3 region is CAWNIAGGQPQHF. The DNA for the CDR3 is TGTGCCTGGAATATCGCAGGGGGTCAGCCCCAGCATTTT. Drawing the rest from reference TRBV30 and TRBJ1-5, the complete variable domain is SQTIHQWPATLVQPVGSPLSLECTVEGTSNPNLYWYRQAAGRGLQLLFYSVGIGQISSEVPQNLSASRPQDRQFILSSKKLLLSDSGFYLCAWNIAGGQPQHFGDGTRLSIL.

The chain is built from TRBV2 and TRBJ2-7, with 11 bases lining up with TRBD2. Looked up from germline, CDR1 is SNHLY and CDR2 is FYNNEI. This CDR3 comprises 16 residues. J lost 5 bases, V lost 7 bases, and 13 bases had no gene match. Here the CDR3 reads CASMVRLAGGLNEQYF. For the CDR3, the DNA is TGTGCCAGCATGGTACGCCTAGCGGGAGGTCTAAACGAGCAGTACTTC.

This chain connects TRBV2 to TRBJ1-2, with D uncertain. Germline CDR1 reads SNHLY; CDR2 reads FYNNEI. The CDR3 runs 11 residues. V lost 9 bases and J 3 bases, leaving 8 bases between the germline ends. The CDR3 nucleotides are TGTGCCAGTACCAGAGACTATGGCTACACCTTC. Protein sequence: CASTRDYGYTF.

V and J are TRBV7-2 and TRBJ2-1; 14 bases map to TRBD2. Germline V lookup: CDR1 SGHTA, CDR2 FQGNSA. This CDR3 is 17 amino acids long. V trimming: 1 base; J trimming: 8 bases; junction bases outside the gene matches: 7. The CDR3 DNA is TGTGCCAGCAGCTTAGTAGGGACTAGCGGGAGTGGGGATGAGCAGTTCTTC. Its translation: CASSLVGTSGSGDEQFF.

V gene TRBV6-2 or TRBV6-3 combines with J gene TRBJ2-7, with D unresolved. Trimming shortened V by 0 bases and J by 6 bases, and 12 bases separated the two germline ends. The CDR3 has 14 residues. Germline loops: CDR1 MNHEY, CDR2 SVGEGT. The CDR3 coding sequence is TGTGCCAGCAGTTACTCGCTAAGAGAGCCCGAGCAGTACTTC. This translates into CASSYSLREPEQYF.

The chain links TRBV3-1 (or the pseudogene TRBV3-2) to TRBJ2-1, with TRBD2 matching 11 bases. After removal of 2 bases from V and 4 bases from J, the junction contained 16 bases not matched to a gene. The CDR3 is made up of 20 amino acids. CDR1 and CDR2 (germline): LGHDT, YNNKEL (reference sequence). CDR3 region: CASSQYFIAGGPIIYNEQFF. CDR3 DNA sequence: TGTGCCAGCAGCCAATACTTCATAGCGGGAGGGCCGATCATTTACAATGAGCAGTTCTTC.

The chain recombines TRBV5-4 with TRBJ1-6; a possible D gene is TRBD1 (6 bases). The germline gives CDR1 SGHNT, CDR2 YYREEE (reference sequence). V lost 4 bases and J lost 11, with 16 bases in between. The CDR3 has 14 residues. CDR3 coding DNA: TGTGCCAGCAGCCACGAACAGGGTTCAGCACCCCTCCACTTT. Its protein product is CASSHEQGSAPLHF.

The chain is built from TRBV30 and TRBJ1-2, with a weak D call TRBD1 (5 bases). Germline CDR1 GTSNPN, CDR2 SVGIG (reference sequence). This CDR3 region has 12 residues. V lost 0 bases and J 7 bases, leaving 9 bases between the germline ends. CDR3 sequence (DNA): TGTGCCTGGAGTGTATCGGGGGTTGGCTACACCTTC. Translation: CAWSVSGVGYTF.

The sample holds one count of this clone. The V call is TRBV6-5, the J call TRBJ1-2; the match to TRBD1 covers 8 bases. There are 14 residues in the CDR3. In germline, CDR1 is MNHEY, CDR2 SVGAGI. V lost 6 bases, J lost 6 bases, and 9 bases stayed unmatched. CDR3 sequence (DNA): TGTGCCAGCAGCCACCTTCAGGGGGCGGATGGCTACACCTTC. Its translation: CASSHLQGADGYTF.

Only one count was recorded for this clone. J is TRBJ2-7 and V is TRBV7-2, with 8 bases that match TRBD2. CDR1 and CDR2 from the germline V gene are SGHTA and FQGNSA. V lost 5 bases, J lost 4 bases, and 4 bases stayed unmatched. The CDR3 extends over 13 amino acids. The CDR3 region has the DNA TGTGCCAGCAGCCCCACTAGCGGTTACGAGCAGTACTTC. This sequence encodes CASSPTSGYEQYF.

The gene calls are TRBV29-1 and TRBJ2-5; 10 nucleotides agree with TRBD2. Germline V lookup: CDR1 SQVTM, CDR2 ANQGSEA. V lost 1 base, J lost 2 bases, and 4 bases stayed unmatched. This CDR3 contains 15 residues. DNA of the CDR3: TGCAGCGTTGAAGGTAGCGGGAGGTATCAAGAGACCCAGTACTTC. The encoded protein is CSVEGSGRYQETQYF.

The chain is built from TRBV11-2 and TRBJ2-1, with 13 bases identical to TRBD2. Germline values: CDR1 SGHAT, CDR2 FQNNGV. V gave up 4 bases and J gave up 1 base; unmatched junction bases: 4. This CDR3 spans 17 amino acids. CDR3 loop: CASSSVTSGRSYNEQFF. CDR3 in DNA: TGTGCCAGCAGCTCGGTGACTAGCGGGAGGTCCTACAATGAGCAGTTCTTC.

The CDR3 region is CASRGQGYGYTF. CDR3 nucleotide sequence: TGTGCCAGCCGGGGACAGGGCTATGGCTACACCTTC. The chain couples TRBV6-5 to TRBJ1-2; 9 nucleotides line up with TRBD1. Germline V gene sequence: CDR1 MNHEY, CDR2 SVGAGI. CDR3 length: 12 amino acids. The ends lost 8 bases at V and 4 bases at J; junction bases unmatched: 2.

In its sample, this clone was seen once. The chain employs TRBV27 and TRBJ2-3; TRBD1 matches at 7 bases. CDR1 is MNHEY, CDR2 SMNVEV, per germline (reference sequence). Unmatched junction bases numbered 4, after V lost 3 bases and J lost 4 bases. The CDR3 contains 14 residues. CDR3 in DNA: TGTGCCAGCAGTTTGGACAGGATGGCAGATACGCAGTATTTT. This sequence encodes CASSLDRMADTQYF.

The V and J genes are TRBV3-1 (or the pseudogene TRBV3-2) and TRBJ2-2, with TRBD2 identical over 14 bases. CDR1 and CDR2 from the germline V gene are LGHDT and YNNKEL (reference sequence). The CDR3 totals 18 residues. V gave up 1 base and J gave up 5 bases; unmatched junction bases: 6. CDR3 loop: CASSQVGTSGRVTGELFF. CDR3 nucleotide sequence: TGTGCCAGCAGCCAAGTGGGGACTAGCGGGAGAGTGACCGGGGAGCTGTTTTTT.

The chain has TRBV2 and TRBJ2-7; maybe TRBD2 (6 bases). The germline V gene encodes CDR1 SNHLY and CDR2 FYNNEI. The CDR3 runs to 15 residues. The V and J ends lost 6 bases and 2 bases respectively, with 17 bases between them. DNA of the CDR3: TGTGCCAGCAGGAGAAGCGGGCCCAAAACCTACGAGCAGTACTTC. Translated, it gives CASRRSGPKTYEQYF. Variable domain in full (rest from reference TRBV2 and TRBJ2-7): EPEVTQTPSHQVTQMGQEVILRCVPISNHLYFYWYRQILGQKVEFLVSFYNNEISEKSEIFDDQFSVERPDGSNFTLKIRSTKLEDSAMYFCASRRSGPKTYEQYFGPGTRLTVT.

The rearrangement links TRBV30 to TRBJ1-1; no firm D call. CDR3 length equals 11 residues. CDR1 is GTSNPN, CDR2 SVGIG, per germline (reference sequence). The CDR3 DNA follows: TGTGCGCTGGGAGTGAACACTGAAGCTTTCTTT. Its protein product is CALGVNTEAFF.

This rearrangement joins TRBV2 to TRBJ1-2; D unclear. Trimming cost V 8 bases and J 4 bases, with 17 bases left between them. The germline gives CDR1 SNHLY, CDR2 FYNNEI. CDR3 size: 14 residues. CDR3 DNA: TGTGCCAGCTTAGAAAGGCGGGTTAGCTATGGCTACACCTTC. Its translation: CASLERRVSYGYTF.

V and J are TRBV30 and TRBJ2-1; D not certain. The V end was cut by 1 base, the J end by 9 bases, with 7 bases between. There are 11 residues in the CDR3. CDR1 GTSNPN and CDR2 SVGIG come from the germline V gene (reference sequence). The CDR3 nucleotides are TGTGCCTGGAGTGCAATGGCTGAGCAGTTCTTC. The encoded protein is CAWSAMAEQFF. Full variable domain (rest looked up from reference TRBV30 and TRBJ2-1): SQTIHQWPATLVQPVGSPLSLECTVEGTSNPNLYWYRQAAGRGLQLLFYSVGIGQISSEVPQNLSASRPQDRQFILSSKKLLLSDSGFYLCAWSAMAEQFFGPGTRLTVL.